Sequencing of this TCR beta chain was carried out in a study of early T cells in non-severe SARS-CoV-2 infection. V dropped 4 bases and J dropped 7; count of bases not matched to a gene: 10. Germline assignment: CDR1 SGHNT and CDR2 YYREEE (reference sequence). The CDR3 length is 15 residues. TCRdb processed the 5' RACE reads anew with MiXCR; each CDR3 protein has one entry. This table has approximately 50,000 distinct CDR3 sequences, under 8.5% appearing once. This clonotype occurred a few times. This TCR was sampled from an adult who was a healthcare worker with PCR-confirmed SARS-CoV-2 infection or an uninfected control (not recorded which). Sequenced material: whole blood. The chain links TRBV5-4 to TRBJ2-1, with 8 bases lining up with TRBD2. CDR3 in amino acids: CASSPGERELNEQFF. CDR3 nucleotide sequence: TGTGCCAGCAGCCCGGGGGAGCGGGAGTTGAATGAGCAGTTCTTC.